What follows are 20 T cell receptor beta chains derived from one specimen sequenced in a study of PD-L1 blockade in urothelial cancer. TCRdb keeps only in-frame clones here, not all; method: immunoSEQ multiplex PCR. Among roughly 17,000 clones listed, about nine tenths were seen once. The source material was PBMCs, sampled around atezolizumab (anti-PD-L1) treatment. The receptors derive from a man in his fifties or sixties with urothelial cancer.

The chain carries TRBV7-6 and TRBJ2-3, with 9 bases fitting TRBD2. V was pared by 1 base and J by 4 bases, with 3 bases of the junction left unmatched. The CDR3 covers 15 residues. Germline lookup yields CDR1 SGHVS and CDR2 FNYEAQ. The CDR3 DNA is TGTGCCAGCAGCTTAGGCGGGGGGGGGTCAGATACGCAGTATTTT. Its protein is CASSLGGGGSDTQYF.

J is TRBJ1-2 and V is TRBV9; 9 bases are shared with TRBD1. V dropped 4 bases and J dropped 9; count of bases not matched to a gene: 7. The CDR3 runs 13 residues. Germline CDR1 SGDLS, CDR2 YYNGEE. The CDR3 reads CASSTRQGGSYTF. The CDR3 DNA is TGTGCCAGCAGCACCCGACAGGGGGGGAGCTACACCTTC.

The chain uses TRBV2 and TRBJ2-3; D remains ambiguous. Germline lookup yields CDR1 SNHLY and CDR2 FYNNEI. V gave up 4 bases and J gave up 8 bases, with 10 bases separating them. This CDR3 is 12 amino acids long. The CDR3 coding sequence is TGTGCCAGCAGTGTTCGAGTCGGTACGCAGTATTTT. Protein sequence: CASSVRVGTQYF.

The V gene is TRBV30, the J gene TRBJ1-3, with D possibly matching TRBD1 (6 bases). Between the trimmed V and J ends, which lost 0 bases and 1 base, there was a span of 10 bases. Germline loops: CDR1 GTSNPN, CDR2 SVGIG (reference sequence). This CDR3 has 15 amino acids. DNA for the CDR3: TGTGCCTGGAGTGTAATGGGGGCATCTGGAAACACCATATATTTT. It is translated as CAWSVMGASGNTIYF.

This sequence joins TRBV10-3 and TRBJ2-1; D is unclear. The CDR3 runs 14 residues. The germline gives CDR1 ENHRY, CDR2 SYGVKD. Trimming took off 4 bases at V and 8 bases at J, with 15 bases between the two ends. CDR3 nucleotide sequence: TGTGCCATCAGTGGGTTGGAGAGTTCGGATGAGCAGTTCTTC. Its protein is CAISGLESSDEQFF.

CDR3 residues: CASSADRGQETQYF. CDR3 bases: TGTGCCAGCAGTGCCGACAGGGGGCAAGAGACCCAGTACTTC. The chain employs TRBV2 and TRBJ2-5, with 9 bases fitting TRBD1. The V and J ends lost 4 bases and 2 bases, in that order; junction bases with no gene match: 2. The germline V gene encodes CDR1 SNHLY and CDR2 FYNNEI. This CDR3 comprises 14 residues. Supplemented by reference TRBV2 and TRBJ2-5, the full variable domain reads EPEVTQTPSHQVTQMGQEVILRCVPISNHLYFYWYRQILGQKVEFLVSFYNNEISEKSEIFDDQFSVERPDGSNFTLKIRSTKLEDSAMYFCASSADRGQETQYFGPGTRLLVL.

V gene TRBV7-2 combines with J gene TRBJ2-5; maybe TRBD2 (5 bases). This CDR3 has 15 residues. Germline assignment: CDR1 SGHTA and CDR2 FQGNSA. Trimming took 5 bases from V and 1 from J, leaving 14 bases between them. The CDR3 reads CASSPPRGSQETQYF. The CDR3 bases are TGTGCCAGCAGCCCCCCACGGGGTAGCCAAGAGACCCAGTACTTC.

The chain combines TRBV6-6 with TRBJ2-7, with 9 bases lining up with TRBD2. Germline V gene lookup returns CDR1 MNHNY and CDR2 SVGAGI (reference sequence). This CDR3 has 14 amino acids. V gave up 10 bases and J gave up 3 bases; unmatched junction bases: 10. CDR3 nucleotides: TGTGCCACCCAGGGACTAGCACCCCGCTACGAGCAGTACTTC. This translates into CATQGLAPRYEQYF.

The chain is built from TRBV21-1 and TRBJ2-3; TRBD2 was called by the table and not checked on the DNA. TRBV21-1 is a documented pseudogene. CDR3 length equals 18 residues. DNA for the CDR3: TGTGCCAGCAGCAACTGTCCCTTATTAGGATACGGGGAGGATACGCAGTATTTT. Residues: CASSNCPLLGYGEDTQYF.

The V and J genes are TRBV2 and TRBJ1-5; 7 bases agree with TRBD1. Germline CDR1 and CDR2: SNHLY and FYNNEI. The J segment lost 0 bases and the V segment lost 9 bases, leaving 5 bases of the junction unmatched. The CDR3 totals 14 residues. The CDR3 nucleotides are TGTGCCAGTGGGACAGCGTATAGCAATCAGCCCCAGCATTTT. Protein product: CASGTAYSNQPQHF.

V usage is TRBV4-3 and J usage is TRBJ1-1; D is perhaps TRBD1 (5 bases). The CDR3 extends over 13 amino acids. CDR1 LGHNA and CDR2 YSLEER come from the germline V gene. Deletions cut 4 bases from V and 4 bases from J, with 10 bases between. The CDR3 loop is CASSREGSTEAFF. CDR3 DNA sequence: TGCGCCAGCAGCCGAGAGGGGAGCACTGAAGCTTTCTTT.

The CDR3 sequence: CASSVVLVTGELFF. The CDR3 nucleotides read TGTGCCAGCAGTGTGGTTCTAGTGACCGGGGAGCTGTTTTTT. The chain couples TRBV2 to TRBJ2-2, with D uncertain. V lost 4 bases, J lost 5 bases, and 11 bases lay in between. The CDR3 totals 14 residues. Per germline, CDR1 SNHLY and CDR2 FYNNEI.

This chain joins TRBV18 and TRBJ2-1; 12 bases match TRBD2. The germline CDR1 and CDR2 sequences are KGHSH and LQKENI. The CDR3 has 16 residues. With 5 bases clipped from V and 7 bases from J, the junction kept 9 bases outside the gene matches. CDR3 in DNA: TGTGCCAGCTCATCGACGACTAGCGGGAGTCTGAATGAGCAGTTCTTC. This sequence encodes CASSSTTSGSLNEQFF.

The chain is built from TRBV7-6 and TRBJ2-2, with D possibly being TRBD2 (6 bases). The germline V and J ends were trimmed by 5 bases and 1 base, with 20 bases remaining between them. The CDR3 runs to 18 residues. From germline, CDR1 is SGHVS and CDR2 FNYEAQ. Here the CDR3 DNA reads TGTGCCAGCAGCGCATCGGGTAGCGGAGAGGGGAACACCGGGGAGCTGTTTTTT. This translates into CASSASGSGEGNTGELFF.

The chain uses TRBV21-1 and TRBJ2-5; TRBD2 is the table's D call and was not checked against the DNA. TRBV21-1 is marked as a pseudogene. The CDR3 extends over 15 amino acids. CDR3 sequence (DNA): TGTGCCAGCAGCATGGTCCCGGGGGGACAAGAGACCCAGTACTTC. Translation: CASSMVPGGQETQYF.

The chain joins TRBV27 to TRBJ1-5, with D possibly being TRBD1 (5 bases). From germline, CDR1 is MNHEY and CDR2 SMNVEV (reference sequence). With 5 bases removed from V and 2 bases from J, the gap between germline ends came to 13 bases. The CDR3 spans 15 residues. The CDR3 bases are TGTGCCAGCAGTGCTCAGGGCTTGGGCAATCAGCCCCAGCATTTT. Encoded protein: CASSAQGLGNQPQHF.

The V and J genes are TRBV5-5 and TRBJ2-7, with D possibly being TRBD2 (6 bases). Trimming removed 0 bases from V and 2 bases from J, with 12 bases in between. The CDR3 runs 15 residues. Per germline, CDR1 SGHKS and CDR2 YYEKEE (reference sequence). The CDR3 DNA sequence: TGTGCCAGCAGCTTGGCTGGCGGAGGGGCCTACGAGCAGTACTTC. Translation: CASSLAGGGAYEQYF.

The chain recombines TRBV28 with TRBJ1-6, with 8 bases that match TRBD1. In germline, CDR1 is MDHEN, CDR2 SYDVKM. The CDR3 consists of 18 residues. V shed 2 bases, J shed 3 bases, and the junction held 9 bases outside the gene matches. CDR3 nucleotide sequence: TGTGCCAGCAGTTTACCCCTAGGGACAGGAGACTATAATTCACCCCTCCACTTT. Encoded protein: CASSLPLGTGDYNSPLHF.

The chain employs TRBV30 and TRBJ2-1; tentatively, D is TRBD1 (5 bases). The CDR3 is 14 residues long. Trimming pared 1 base from V and 4 bases from J, leaving 11 bases between. Germline CDR1 reads GTSNPN; CDR2 reads SVGIG (reference sequence). CDR3 sequence (DNA): TGTGCCTGGAGTGGTGTGGGGCAGTACAATGAGCAGTTCTTC. This encodes CAWSGVGQYNEQFF.

V is TRBV6-6 and J is TRBJ1-4; weak D call: TRBD1 (6 bases). V gave up 4 bases and J gave up 0 bases, with 9 bases separating them. CDR3 size: 15 residues. The germline CDR1 and CDR2 sequences are MNHNY and SVGAGI (reference sequence). The CDR3 coding sequence is TGTGCCAGCAGTTTGAACAGGGCAACTAATGAAAAACTGTTTTTT. Translation gives CASSLNRATNEKLFF.